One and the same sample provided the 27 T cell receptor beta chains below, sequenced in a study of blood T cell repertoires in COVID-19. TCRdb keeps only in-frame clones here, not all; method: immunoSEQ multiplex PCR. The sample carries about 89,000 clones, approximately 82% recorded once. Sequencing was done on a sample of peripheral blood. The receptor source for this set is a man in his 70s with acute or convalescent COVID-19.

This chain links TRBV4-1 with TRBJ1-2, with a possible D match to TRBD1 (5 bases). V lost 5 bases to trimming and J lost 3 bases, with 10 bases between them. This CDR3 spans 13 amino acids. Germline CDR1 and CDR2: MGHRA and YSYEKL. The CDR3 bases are TGCGCCAGCAGCAAACAGGTAGACTATGGCTACACCTTC. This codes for CASSKQVDYGYTF.

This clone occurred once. CDR3 DNA: TGTGCCAGCAGCTTAGATGGGGCCCGTGAAGCTTTCTTT. Its translation: CASSLDGAREAFF. This chain connects TRBV11-3 to TRBJ1-1; maybe TRBD1 (5 bases). Trimming stripped 0 bases from V and 7 bases from J, with 9 bases between. Germline lookup yields CDR1 SGHNT and CDR2 YENEEA. This CDR3 region has 13 residues.

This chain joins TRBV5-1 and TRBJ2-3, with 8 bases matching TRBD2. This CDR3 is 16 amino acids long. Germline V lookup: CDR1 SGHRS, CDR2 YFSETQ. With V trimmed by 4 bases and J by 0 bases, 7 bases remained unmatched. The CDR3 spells CASSPLAGSSTDTQYF. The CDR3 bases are TGCGCCAGCAGCCCGTTAGCGGGATCTAGCACAGATACGCAGTATTTT.

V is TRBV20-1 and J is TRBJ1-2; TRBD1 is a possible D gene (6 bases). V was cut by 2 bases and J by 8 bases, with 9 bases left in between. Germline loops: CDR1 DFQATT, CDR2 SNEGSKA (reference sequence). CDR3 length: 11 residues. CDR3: CSARSQGGYTF. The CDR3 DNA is TGCAGTGCTAGATCTCAGGGGGGCTACACCTTC.

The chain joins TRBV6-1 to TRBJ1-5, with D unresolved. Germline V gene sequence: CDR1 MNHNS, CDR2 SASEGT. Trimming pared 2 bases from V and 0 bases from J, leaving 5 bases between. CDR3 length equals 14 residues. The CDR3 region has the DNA TGTGCCAGCAGTGAAAACTATAGCAATCAGCCCCAGCATTTT. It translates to CASSENYSNQPQHF.

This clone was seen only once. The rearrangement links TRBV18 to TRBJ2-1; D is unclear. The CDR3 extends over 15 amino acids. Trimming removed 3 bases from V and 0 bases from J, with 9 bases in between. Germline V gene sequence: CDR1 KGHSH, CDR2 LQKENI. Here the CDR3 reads CASSPTTVSYNEQFF. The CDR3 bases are TGTGCCAGCTCACCGACAACGGTCTCCTACAATGAGCAGTTCTTC.

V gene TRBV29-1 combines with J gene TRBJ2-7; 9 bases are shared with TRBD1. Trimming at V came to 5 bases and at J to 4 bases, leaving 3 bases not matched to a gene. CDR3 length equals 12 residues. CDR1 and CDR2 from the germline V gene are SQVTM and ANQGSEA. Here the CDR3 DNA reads TGCAGCGTTACTGACAGGGGGTACGAGCAGTACTTC. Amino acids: CSVTDRGYEQYF.

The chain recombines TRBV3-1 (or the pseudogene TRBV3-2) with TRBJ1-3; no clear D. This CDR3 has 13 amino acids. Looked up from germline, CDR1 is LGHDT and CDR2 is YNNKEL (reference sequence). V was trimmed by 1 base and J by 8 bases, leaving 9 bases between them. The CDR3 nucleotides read TGTGCCAGCAGCCAAGCGGGAGAGGACACCATATATTTT. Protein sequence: CASSQAGEDTIYF.

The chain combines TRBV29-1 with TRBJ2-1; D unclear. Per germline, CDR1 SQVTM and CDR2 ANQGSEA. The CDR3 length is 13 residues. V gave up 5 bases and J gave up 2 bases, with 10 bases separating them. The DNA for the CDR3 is TGCAGCGTTTGCCGGCGGACCTACAATGAGCAGTTCTTC. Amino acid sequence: CSVCRRTYNEQFF.

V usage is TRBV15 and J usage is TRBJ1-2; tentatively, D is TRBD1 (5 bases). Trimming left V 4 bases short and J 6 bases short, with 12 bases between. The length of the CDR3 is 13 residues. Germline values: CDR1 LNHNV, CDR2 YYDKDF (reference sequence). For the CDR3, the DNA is TGTGCCACCAGCACAGGGAACGGCGATGGCTACACCTTC. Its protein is CATSTGNGDGYTF.

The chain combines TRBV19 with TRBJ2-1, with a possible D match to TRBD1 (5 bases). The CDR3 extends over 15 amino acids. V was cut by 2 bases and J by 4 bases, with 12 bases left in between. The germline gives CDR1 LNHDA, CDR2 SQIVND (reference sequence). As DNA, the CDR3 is TGTGCCAGTAGTATATCGTTATCAGGGTACAATGAGCAGTTCTTC. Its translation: CASSISLSGYNEQFF.

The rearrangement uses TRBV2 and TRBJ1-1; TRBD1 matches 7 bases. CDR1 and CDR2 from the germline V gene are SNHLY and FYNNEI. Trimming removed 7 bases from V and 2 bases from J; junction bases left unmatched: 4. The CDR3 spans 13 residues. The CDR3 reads CASTRDSNTEAFF. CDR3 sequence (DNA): TGTGCCAGCACCAGGGACAGCAACACTGAAGCTTTCTTT.

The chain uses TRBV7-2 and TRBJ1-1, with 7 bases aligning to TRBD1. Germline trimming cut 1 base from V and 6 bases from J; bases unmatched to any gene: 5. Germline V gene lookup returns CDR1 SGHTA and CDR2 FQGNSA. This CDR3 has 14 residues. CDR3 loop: CASSLVVQGSEAFF. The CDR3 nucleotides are TGTGCCAGCAGCTTAGTTGTACAGGGGTCTGAAGCTTTCTTT.

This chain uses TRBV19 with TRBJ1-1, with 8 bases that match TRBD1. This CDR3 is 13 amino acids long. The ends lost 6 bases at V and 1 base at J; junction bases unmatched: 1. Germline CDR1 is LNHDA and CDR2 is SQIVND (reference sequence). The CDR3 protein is CASRGTGNTEAFF. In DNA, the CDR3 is TGTGCCAGTAGGGGGACAGGGAACACTGAAGCTTTCTTT. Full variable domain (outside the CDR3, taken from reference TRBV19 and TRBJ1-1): DGGITQSPKYLFRKEGQNVTLSCEQNLNHDAMYWYRQDPGQGLRLIYYSQIVNDFQKGDIAEGYSVSREKKESFPLTVTSAQKNPTAFYLCASRGTGNTEAFFGQGTRLTVV.

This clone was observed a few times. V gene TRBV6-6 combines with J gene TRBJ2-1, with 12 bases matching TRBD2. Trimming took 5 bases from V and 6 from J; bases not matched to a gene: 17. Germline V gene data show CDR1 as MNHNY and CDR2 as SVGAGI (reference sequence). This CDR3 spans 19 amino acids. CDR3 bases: TGTGCCAGCAGTCCTAGACTGGGGACTAGCGGGTTGGTTACCAATGAGCAGTTCTTC. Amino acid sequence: CASSPRLGTSGLVTNEQFF.

The CDR3 region is CASSLPPTAGYGYTF. DNA for the CDR3: TGTGCCAGCAGTTTACCCCCGACTGCCGGCTATGGCTACACCTTC. This chain uses TRBV28 with TRBJ1-2; D ambiguous. The CDR3 spans 15 residues. The V gene's germline CDR1 is MDHEN and CDR2 SYDVKM. Trimming shortened V by 2 bases and J by 4 bases, and 14 bases separated the two germline ends.

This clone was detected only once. CDR3 in DNA: TGTGCCATCAGCGAACAGGGTTACTCCTACAATGAGCAGTTCTTC. Translated, it gives CAISEQGYSYNEQFF. The V call is TRBV10-3, the J call TRBJ2-1, with TRBD1 as a possible D gene (6 bases). Germline loops: CDR1 ENHRY, CDR2 SYGVKD. The V end was cut by 6 bases, the J end by 0 bases, with 12 bases between. The CDR3 loop spans 15 amino acids.

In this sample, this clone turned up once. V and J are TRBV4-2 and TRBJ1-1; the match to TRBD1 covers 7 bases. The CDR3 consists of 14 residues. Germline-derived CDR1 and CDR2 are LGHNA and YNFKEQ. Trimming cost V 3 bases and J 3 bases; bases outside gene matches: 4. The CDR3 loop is CASSQEGADTEAFF. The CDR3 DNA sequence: TGTGCCAGCAGCCAGGAGGGGGCGGACACTGAAGCTTTCTTT.

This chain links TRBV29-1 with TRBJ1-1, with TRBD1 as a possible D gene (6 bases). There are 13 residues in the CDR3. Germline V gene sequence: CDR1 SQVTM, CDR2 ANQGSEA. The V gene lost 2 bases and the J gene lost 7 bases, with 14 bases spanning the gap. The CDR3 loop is CSVERYRAGEAFF. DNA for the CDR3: TGCAGCGTTGAAAGGTACAGGGCAGGTGAAGCTTTCTTT. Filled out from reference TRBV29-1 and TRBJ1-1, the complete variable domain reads SAVISQKPSRDICQRGTSLTIQCQVDSQVTMMFWYRQQPGQSLTLIATANQGSEATYESGFVIDKFPISRPNLTFSTLTVSNMSPEDSSIYLCSVERYRAGEAFFGQGTRLTVV.

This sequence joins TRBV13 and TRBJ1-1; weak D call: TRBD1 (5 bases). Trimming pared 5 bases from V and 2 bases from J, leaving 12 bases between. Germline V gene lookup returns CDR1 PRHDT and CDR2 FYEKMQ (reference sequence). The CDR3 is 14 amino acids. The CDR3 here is CASSPGAGNTEAFF. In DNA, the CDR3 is TGTGCCAGCAGCCCCGGGGCGGGAAACACTGAAGCTTTCTTT.

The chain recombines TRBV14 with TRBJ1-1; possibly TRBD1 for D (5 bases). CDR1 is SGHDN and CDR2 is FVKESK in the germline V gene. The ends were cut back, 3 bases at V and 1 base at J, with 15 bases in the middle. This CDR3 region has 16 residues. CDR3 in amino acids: CASSHSSGVPNTEAFF. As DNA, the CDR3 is TGTGCCAGCAGCCATTCGTCGGGGGTCCCGAACACTGAAGCTTTCTTT.

CDR3 coding DNA: TGTGCCAGGGGGGAGACTAGCGGGAGAACCAATGAGCAGTTCTTC. It is translated as CARGETSGRTNEQFF. The chain combines TRBV2 with TRBJ2-1, with TRBD2 matching over 12 bases. Looked up from germline, CDR1 is SNHLY and CDR2 is FYNNEI. Germline trimming cut 9 bases from V and 6 bases from J; bases unmatched to any gene: 9. CDR3 size: 15 residues. The entire variable domain, with the rest obtained from reference TRBV2 and TRBJ2-1, is as follows: EPEVTQTPSHQVTQMGQEVILRCVPISNHLYFYWYRQILGQKVEFLVSFYNNEISEKSEIFDDQFSVERPDGSNFTLKIRSTKLEDSAMYFCARGETSGRTNEQFFGPGTRLTVL.

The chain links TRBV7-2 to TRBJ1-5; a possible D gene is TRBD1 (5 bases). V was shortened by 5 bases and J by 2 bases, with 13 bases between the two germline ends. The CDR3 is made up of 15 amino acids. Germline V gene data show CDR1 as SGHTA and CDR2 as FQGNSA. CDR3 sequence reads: CASSQRGTGNQPQHF. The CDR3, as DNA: TGTGCCAGCAGCCAACGGGGGACCGGCAATCAGCCCCAGCATTTT.

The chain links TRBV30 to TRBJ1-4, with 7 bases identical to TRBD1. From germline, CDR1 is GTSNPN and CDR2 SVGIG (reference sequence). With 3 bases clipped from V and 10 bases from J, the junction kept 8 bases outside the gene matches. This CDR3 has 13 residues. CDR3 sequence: CAWRTGSLAKLFF. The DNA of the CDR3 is TGTGCCTGGAGGACAGGGTCTCTTGCAAAACTGTTTTTT.

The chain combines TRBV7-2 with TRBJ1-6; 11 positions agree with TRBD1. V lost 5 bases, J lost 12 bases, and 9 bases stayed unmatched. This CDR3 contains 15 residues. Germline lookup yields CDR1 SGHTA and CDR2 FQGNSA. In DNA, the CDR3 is TGTGCCAGCAGCCCCCGGGACAGGGGGTTCGGACCCCTCCACTTT. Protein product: CASSPRDRGFGPLHF.

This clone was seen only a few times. CDR3 amino acids: CASKRQEMNTEAFF. CDR3 DNA sequence: TGTGCCAGCAAAAGACAGGAGATGAACACTGAAGCTTTCTTT. The V gene is TRBV27, the J gene TRBJ1-1, with D maybe TRBD1 (6 bases). Trimming cost V 7 bases and J 0 bases, with 12 bases left between them. Germline V gene sequence: CDR1 MNHEY, CDR2 SMNVEV (reference sequence). This CDR3 is 14 amino acids long.

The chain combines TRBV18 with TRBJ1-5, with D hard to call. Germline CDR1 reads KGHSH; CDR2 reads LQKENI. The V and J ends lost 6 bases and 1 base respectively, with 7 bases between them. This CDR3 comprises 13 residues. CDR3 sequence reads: CASSGRSNQPQHF. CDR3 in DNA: TGTGCCAGCTCCGGGAGAAGCAATCAGCCCCAGCATTTT.